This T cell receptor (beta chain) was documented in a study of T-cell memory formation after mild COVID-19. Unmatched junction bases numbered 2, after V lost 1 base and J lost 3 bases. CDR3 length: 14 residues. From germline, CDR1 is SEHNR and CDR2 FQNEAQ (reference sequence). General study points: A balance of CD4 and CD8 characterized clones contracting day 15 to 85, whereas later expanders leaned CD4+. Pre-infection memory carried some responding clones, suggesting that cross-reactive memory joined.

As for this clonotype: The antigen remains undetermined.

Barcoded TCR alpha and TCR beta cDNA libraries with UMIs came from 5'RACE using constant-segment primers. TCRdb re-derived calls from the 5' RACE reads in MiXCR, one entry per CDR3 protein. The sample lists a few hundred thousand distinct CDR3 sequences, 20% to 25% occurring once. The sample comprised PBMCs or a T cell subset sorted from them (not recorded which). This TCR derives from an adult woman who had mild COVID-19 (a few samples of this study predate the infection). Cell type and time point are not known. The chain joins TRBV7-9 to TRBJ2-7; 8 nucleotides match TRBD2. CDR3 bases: TGTGCCAGCAGCTTAGGGCGGGGGGACTACGAGCAGTACTTC. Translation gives CASSLGRGDYEQYF. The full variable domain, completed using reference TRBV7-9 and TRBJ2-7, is DTGVSQNPRHKITKRGQNVTFRCDPISEHNRLYWYRQTLGQGPEFLTYFQNEAQLEKSRLLSDRFSAERPKGSFSTLEIQRTEQGDSAMYLCASSLGRGDYEQYFGPGTRLTVT.